This T cell receptor (delta chain) stems from a study of gammadelta T cells in human blood (TCRdb year 2020). For CDR1 and CDR2, the germline V gene lists TSWWSYY and QGS. V drops 3 bases and J drops 4 bases, leaving 15 bases in between. CDR3 length: 15 amino acids, cysteine to phenylalanine. Only the CDR3 region is kept as DNA, spanning 45 bases read in frame from base 1. Receptors were amplified or captured by RT-PCR. TCRdb lists the instrument as Illumina MiSeq. TCRdb called clones from the public reads with CATT, and repeated DNA sequences were later combined into one row. Present in this sample are around 340 delta-chain clones, more than 20% of which were seen just once. About a fifth of the sample lies in the top ten. On the study overall, not on this receptor specifically: In the study, polyclonal expansion of innate gamma-delta T cells immediately after birth was reported to appear to be driven by microbial exposure.

Details on this clone: There is no known antigen for this receptor. This likely reflects a read error, since a far larger clone is one base away.

This TCR was sampled from a human donor. This chain joins TRDV1 to TRDJ1; the D gene lacks a confident call. The material sequenced was non-Vgamma9Vdelta2 gamma-delta T cells from infant blood. The DNA sequence is as follows: TGTGCTCTTGGGGAGGTAACACAAGGTAACGATAAACTCATCTTT. It specifies CALGEVTQGNDKLIF.